This T cell receptor beta chain appears in the sequencing data of a study of blood T cells in healthy people across ages. A minimum of 7 million PBMCs was isolated per sample. Points from the study as a whole: While age rose, TCR beta diversity per million T cells dropped in a roughly linear way.

Deletions cut 0 bases from V and 5 bases from J, with 15 bases between. Germline lookup yields CDR1 DFQATT and CDR2 SNEGSKA (reference sequence). There are 15 residues in the CDR3. The authors ran a second PCR of about 6 to 12 cycles using a sample-barcoded 5' primer and a J-beta primer mix. The template-switch adaptor was a 5' adaptor with 12 random nucleotides. It tagged each cDNA molecule. From the 5' RACE reads, TCRdb called clonotypes with MiXCR, one entry per CDR3 protein. The sample contains roughly 1,300,000 distinct CDR3 sequences, approximately 63% of which appear only once. On this clonotype itself: As yet, its antigen is unknown.

The chain uses TRBV20-1 and TRBJ2-3; no definite D call. This receptor was taken from a man aged 18 to 29 in good health. Sequenced sample: blood. CDR3 bases: TGCAGTGCTAGAGATCAACCAGAAGCCGGAGATACGCAGTATTTT. It specifies CSARDQPEAGDTQYF.